This TCR beta chain was identified in a study of vaccination and CD4 T cells after COVID-19. About the research overall: Cells were stimulated with overlapping spike peptides from SARS-CoV-2, HCoV-NL63, HCoV-OC43 and HCoV-229E.

Described treatment: approximately nine-day PBMC culture with coronavirus spike peptide pools or control peptides (ViraFEST assay). Once cultured roughly 10 days, CD4+ T cells underwent isolation by negative selection. The study, taken as a whole, reports: Post-vaccination, and not before, a median roughly 86% of reactive clones appeared in convalescent patients. Convalescent patients' vaccine-specific clones were spike mono-reactive in 304 of 307 cases.

Sequencing of the DNA from cultured CD4+ T cells was carried out with the Oncomine TCR Beta short-read assay. Each CDR3 protein gets one entry after TCRdb re-called the PCR reads with MiXCR. Of about 14,000 distinct CDR3 sequences listed, less than 50% are singletons. CDR3 length: 15 amino acids. Per germline, CDR1 SGHAT and CDR2 FQNNGV. V gave up 5 bases and J gave up 3 bases; unmatched junction bases: 2. Points on this clonotype: Its antigen is still unknown.

The sequenced sample was CD4+ T cells from blood, cultured in vitro, obtained after SARS-CoV-2 vaccination. V and J are TRBV11-2 and TRBJ2-2, with 11 bases fitting TRBD2. The clonotype originates from a human donor who had recovered from COVID-19. The CDR3 reads CASSPGLADTGELFF. The DNA of the CDR3 is TGTGCCAGCAGCCCGGGACTAGCGGACACCGGGGAGCTGTTTTTT.